This T cell receptor (beta chain) was sequenced during a study of stem cell transplantation in POMP-related autoinflammatory disease. The CDR3 is 14 residues long. V lost 2 bases to trimming and J lost 0 bases, with 8 bases between them. Germline values: CDR1 SGHKS, CDR2 YYEKEE (reference sequence). The protocol was immunoSEQ multiplex PCR, while the TCRdb copy is restricted to in-frame clones and leaves out a portion. The repertoire holds more than 8,500 clones, with 88% as singletons. The input for sequencing was CD8+ T cells from PBMCs, taken after stem cell transplantation. The TCR sequence derives from a human patient with POMP-related autoinflammation and immune dysregulation (PRAID). Some T cells may originate from the graft donor. This chain connects TRBV5-5 to TRBJ1-1, with D possibly TRBD1 on 6 matching bases. The CDR3 spells CASSLGGMNTEAFF. CDR3 bases: TGTGCCAGCAGCTTAGGGGGAATGAACACTGAAGCTTTCTTT.